This is a list of T cell receptor beta chains from one sample in a study of CD8 T cells in acute hepatitis C reinfection. The protocol was immunoSEQ multiplex PCR, while the TCRdb copy is restricted to in-frame clones and leaves out a portion. The sample lists roughly 4,200 clones; 41% were seen once. The sample consisted of HCV NS3-1073 tetramer-sorted CD8+ T cells from PBMCs, taken during acute infection. These receptors all stem from a man aged 30 to 45 with chronic hepatitis C. Each CDR3 is given with its conserved first and last residue. A D gene is named only where the DNA matches it firmly. The listing skips clone size in some rows; elsewhere it reads once, few, many or a size class.

NA | TRBJ2-3 | TRBV9 | TRBD2 | TGTGCCAGCAGCGTAGGAGAAACTAGCGGGGGTTACACAGATACGCAGTATTTT | CASSVGETSGGYTDTQYF
large | TRBJ2-7 | TRBV5-8 | TRBD2 | TGTGCCAGCAGCTTTTTACCGGGACTAGCGGACTCCTACGAGCAGTACTTC | CASSFLPGLADSYEQYF
few | TRBJ2-7 | TRBV27 | TRBD1 | TGTGCCAGCAGTCTAACGGGACAGATGTCCTACGAGCAGTACTTC | CASSLTGQMSYEQYF
NA | TRBJ2-5 | TRBV19 | TRBD2 | TGTGCCAGTAGTATAACGAGCGGGGCGTGGGAGACCCAGTACTTC | CASSITSGAWETQYF
NA | TRBJ2-1 | TRBV27 | TRBD1 | TGTGCCAGCAGTCCACCGGGACAGGGACTTATTGAGCAGTTCTTC | CASSPPGQGLIEQFF
NA | TRBJ2-3 | TRBV4-2 | TRBD2 | TGTGCCAGCAGCCAAGAGTTATCAGCGGGGGGCGGAGATACGCAGTATTTT | CASSQELSAGGGDTQYF
NA | TRBJ1-1 | TRBV4-2 | NA | TGTGCCAGCAGCATAGAACTGAACACTGAAGCTTTCTTT | CASSIELNTEAFF
NA | TRBJ2-1 | TRBV13 | TRBD2 | TGTGCCAGCAGCTTAGCCCGGGAGGGGGATGAGCAGTTCTTC | CASSLAREGDEQFF
medium-sized | TRBJ2-7 | TRBV9 | NA | TGTGCCAGCAGCGTACAGGGAGCCAACGAGCAGTACTTC | CASSVQGANEQYF
NA | TRBJ2-3 | TRBV4-2 | TRBD2 | TGTGCCAGCAGCCAAGAGTTGGCTAGCGGGGGGGGAGGACCGCAGTATTTT | CASSQELASGGGGPQYF
NA | TRBJ2-1 | TRBV7-6 | TRBD2 | TGTGCCAGCAGCTTAGAGGTAGCGGGGGGCAATGAGCAGTTCTTC | CASSLEVAGGNEQFF
few | TRBJ1-2 | TRBV4-2 | NA | TGTGCCAGCAGCCAAGATCTGGCAGGGCTATCGGGCTACACCTTC | CASSQDLAGLSGYTF
medium-sized | TRBJ1-2 | TRBV4-3 | TRBD1 | TGCGCCAGCAGCCAAGAAGGGACAGGAACTGGCTACACCTTC | CASSQEGTGTGYTF
NA | TRBJ1-4 | TRBV27 | NA | TGTGCCAGCAGTCCCCCCGGGACCCATGAAAAACTGTTTTTT | CASSPPGTHEKLFF
medium-sized | TRBJ1-6 | TRBV4-2 | NA | TGTGCCAGCAGCCAAGTAGAAGCCGAGCTGTCACCCCTCCACTTT | CASSQVEAELSPLHF
NA | TRBJ1-2 | TRBV4-3 | TRBD1 | TGCGCCAGCAGCCACGAGCCGACAGGGGTCGATGGCTACACCTTC | CASSHEPTGVDGYTF
NA | TRBJ2-7 | TRBV2 | TRBD2 | TGTGCCAGCAGTGGCGTGCGGGGGTCCGAGCAGTACTTC | CASSGVRGSEQYF
once | TRBJ2-1 | TRBV7-2 | NA | TGTGCCAGCAGCTTTCTAGCATCCAGCTCCTACAATGAGCAGTTCTTC | CASSFLASSSYNEQFF
NA | TRBJ2-7 | TRBV4-2 | NA | TGTGCCAGCAGCCAAGAGGTCTCGGGTAGCTGGGGCGAGCAGTACTTC | CASSQEVSGSWGEQYF
large | TRBJ2-7 | TRBV4-2 | TRBD2 | TGTGCCAGCAGCCAAGAGACCCAGCGGGGGATTGGCGAGCAGTACTTC | CASSQETQRGIGEQYF
NA | TRBJ2-2 | TRBV4-3 | NA | TGCGCCAGCAGCCAAGAAGTAGGTGCCCCCGGGGAGCTGTTTTTT | CASSQEVGAPGELFF
medium-sized | TRBJ2-7 | TRBV6-1 | NA | TGTGCCAGCAGTGAAGCGAGTGTTACTCCCGCCGAGCAGTACTTC | CASSEASVTPAEQYF
NA | TRBJ1-2 | TRBV18 | NA | TGTGCCAGCTCACAACCAAGCGACGTATCAGGGCTGGGTGGCTACACCTTC | CASSQPSDVSGLGGYTF
NA | TRBJ2-7 | TRBV10-3 | NA | TGTGCCATCAGTGACCCCCAATCCTTCGTTGTTCAGCAGTACTTC | CAISDPQSFVVQQYF
NA | TRBJ2-4 | TRBV19 | TRBD2 | TGTGCCAGTAGTCAATGGGTCTGGACTAGCGGGGGTTACATTCAGTACTTC | CASSQWVWTSGGYIQYF
NA | TRBJ2-7 | TRBV5-8 | NA | TGTGCCAGCAGCTTGCAGGCTAGTTCACACGAGCAGTACTTC | CASSLQASSHEQYF
NA | TRBJ2-1 | TRBV4-2 | TRBD2 | TGTGCCAGCAGCCAACCAGGCGGTGGGACTAGCGGTTACAATGAGCAGTTCTTC | CASSQPGGGTSGYNEQFF
NA | TRBJ2-7 | TRBV4-3 | TRBD2 | TGCGCCAGCAGCCAAGAACCGGGACTAGCGGGGGCCCACTACGAGCAGTACTTC | CASSQEPGLAGAHYEQYF
medium-sized | TRBJ1-1 | TRBV4-2 | NA | TGTGCCAGCAGCCATCTTAAGAACACTGAAGCTTTCTTT | CASSHLKNTEAFF
NA | TRBJ2-7 | TRBV6-1 | TRBD1 | TGTGCCAGCAGTGAATTGGGACAGGGGCACTACGAGCAGTACTTC | CASSELGQGHYEQYF
NA | TRBJ2-3 | TRBV14 | TRBD2 | TGTGCCAGCAGCCAATTTCTAGCGGGAGGTAGTTTCACAGATACGCAGTATTTT | CASSQFLAGGSFTDTQYF
NA | TRBJ2-7 | TRBV7-6 | TRBD2 | TGTGCCAGCAGCTTAGAGACTAGCGGAGCCCCCGGAGAGCAGTACTTC | CASSLETSGAPGEQYF
NA | TRBJ2-7 | TRBV7-2 | TRBD2 | TGTGCCAGCAGCTTAAGTCGATCAGCGGGAGAATTCTACGAGCAGTACTTC | CASSLSRSAGEFYEQYF
NA | TRBJ2-7 | TRBV4-2 | NA | TGTGCCAGCAGCCAAACTGGGTGGGACGAGCAGTACTTC | CASSQTGWDEQYF
once | TRBJ2-2 | TRBV11-1 | NA | TGTGCCAGCAGCTTAGAGGTTAGCCCGAACACCGGGGAGCTGTTTTTT | CASSLEVSPNTGELFF
NA | TRBJ2-2 | TRBV4-3 | NA | TGCGCCAGCAGCCCTGAACCGGGGGCGCCTGGGGAGCTGTTTTTT | CASSPEPGAPGELFF
medium-sized | TRBJ2-1 | TRBV4-2 | TRBD2 | TGTGCCAGCAGTATTACTAGCGATTCCTACAATGAGCAGTTCTTC | CASSITSDSYNEQFF
few | TRBJ1-4 | TRBV6-1 | NA | TGTGCCAGCAGTGAAGGGGTAGGCAACCCTCGAGGATTCGAAAAACTGTTTTTT | CASSEGVGNPRGFEKLFF
NA | TRBJ1-6 | TRBV9 | NA | TGTGCCAGCAGCCCCCCCCGAGTGAAGGCGTCCTATAATTCACCCCTCCACTTT | CASSPPRVKASYNSPLHF
NA | TRBJ2-7 | TRBV19 | TRBD1 | TGTGCCAGTAGTATTGCACAGGGGGCGCCAAGCGAGCAGTACTTC | CASSIAQGAPSEQYF
NA | TRBJ2-1 | TRBV7-3 | NA | TGTGCCAGCAGCTTACCCGAACGTGGCGATGAGCAGTTCTTC | CASSLPERGDEQFF
few | TRBJ2-5 | TRBV7-9 | TRBD1 | TGTGCCAGCAGCTTAGAAAGGGGGCTTGAGACCCAGTACTTC | CASSLERGLETQYF
NA | TRBJ2-1 | TRBV4-2 | NA | TGTGCCAGCAGCCAAGAGATGGGGGGAGGTAATGAGCAGTTCTTC | CASSQEMGGGNEQFF
NA | TRBJ2-2 | TRBV4-3 | TRBD2 | TGCGCCAGCAGCCAAGAACCAGCGGGGGGGACGAACACCGGGGAGCTGTTTTTT | CASSQEPAGGTNTGELFF
NA | TRBJ2-7 | TRBV5-6 | NA | TGTGCCAGCAGCTTAGATGGCAGTCAAGTTTACGAGCAGTACTTC | CASSLDGSQVYEQYF
NA | TRBJ1-5 | TRBV5-6 | NA | TGTGCCAGCAGCTTGGCGGCTACAGCGCAATATCAGCCCCAGCATTTT | CASSLAATAQYQPQHF
NA | TRBJ2-7 | TRBV4-2 | TRBD1 | TGTGCCAGCAGCCCTGAAACAGGGGCCGAGCAGTACTTC | CASSPETGAEQYF
NA | TRBJ2-7 | TRBV4-2 | TRBD1 | TGTGCCAGCAGCCCCGAAGGGACAGGGGCACCCTACGAGCAGTACTTC | CASSPEGTGAPYEQYF
NA | TRBJ2-5 | TRBV14 | TRBD2 | TGTGCCAGCAGCCAAGTGGAAACTAGCGGGGGCTACCAAGAGACCCAGTACTTC | CASSQVETSGGYQETQYF
NA | TRBJ2-7 | TRBV4-3 | NA | TGCGCCAGCAGCCAAGAATTAGCGGCCCCTGGCGAGCAGTACTTC | CASSQELAAPGEQYF
few | TRBJ1-1 | TRBV5-1 | NA | TGCGCCAGCAGCTTGGTAGCGAACACTGAAGCTTTCTTT | CASSLVANTEAFF
medium-sized | TRBJ2-7 | TRBV6-5 | NA | TGTGCCAGCAGTCACCCGACAGGCTCGGAGCAGTACTTC | CASSHPTGSEQYF
NA | TRBJ2-2 | TRBV4-2 | TRBD2 | TGTGCCAGCAGCCAAGAGGTTAGCGGGGGAACGAACACCGGGGAGCTGTTTTTT | CASSQEVSGGTNTGELFF